These 26 T cell receptor beta chains came from one sample sequenced in a study of shared clonotypes between healthy human individuals. Profiling relied on immunoSEQ multiplex PCR, and the TCRdb table lists in-frame clones only, not all of them. The sample carries more than 1.2 million clones, approximately 98.5% recorded once. The sequenced sample consisted of naive CD4+ T cells sorted from blood. Subset denoted: CD45RA+ positively selected. The receptors shown here come from a man aged 25-45 years in good health.

The chain links TRBV11-1 to TRBJ2-6, with 7 bases identical to TRBD1. Germline CDR1 SGHAT, CDR2 FQDESV (reference sequence). Unmatched junction bases numbered 9, after V lost 5 bases and J lost 2 bases. The CDR3 covers 17 residues. The CDR3 region is CASSEDLTGAGANVLTF. The CDR3 DNA reads as TGTGCCAGCAGCGAGGACCTAACAGGGGCTGGGGCCAACGTCCTGACTTTC.

As DNA, the CDR3 is TGCGCCAGCAGCCATGGGACAGGGGGGGACACTGAAGCTTTCTTT. Its translation: CASSHGTGGDTEAFF. The chain couples TRBV4-3 to TRBJ1-1; 11 nucleotides agree with TRBD1. CDR1 and CDR2 (germline): LGHNA, YSLEER. This CDR3 is built from 15 residues. V trimming: 3 bases; J trimming: 3 bases; junction bases outside the gene matches: 3.

The chain combines TRBV5-1 with TRBJ2-5; TRBD1 or TRBD2 may be the D gene (5 bases each). The V end lost 5 bases, the J end lost 3 bases, and 8 bases lay between the germline ends. Germline CDR1 and CDR2: SGHRS and YFSETQ. This CDR3 region has 12 residues. The CDR3 DNA follows: TGCGCCAGCAGTCGAGGGGAAGAGACCCAGTACTTC. Translation: CASSRGEETQYF.

The chain carries TRBV2 and TRBJ1-1; TRBD1 is a possible D gene (5 bases). With 2 bases removed from V and 11 bases from J, the gap between germline ends came to 15 bases. This CDR3 comprises 13 residues. CDR1 is SNHLY, CDR2 FYNNEI, per germline. Here the CDR3 reads CASSERPTAVAFF. DNA for the CDR3: TGTGCCAGCAGTGAAAGACCGACAGCCGTCGCTTTCTTT. The whole variable domain, remainder taken from reference TRBV2 and TRBJ1-1, is EPEVTQTPSHQVTQMGQEVILRCVPISNHLYFYWYRQILGQKVEFLVSFYNNEISEKSEIFDDQFSVERPDGSNFTLKIRSTKLEDSAMYFCASSERPTAVAFFGQGTRLTVV.

The chain employs TRBV27 and TRBJ2-4; D gene uncertain. Germline values: CDR1 MNHEY, CDR2 SMNVEV (reference sequence). V dropped 0 bases and J dropped 8 bases, with 14 bases sitting between them. The CDR3 consists of 15 residues. The CDR3 DNA is TGTGCCAGCAGTTTATCGGGAATCTTTGGGGACATTCAGTACTTC. Protein: CASSLSGIFGDIQYF.

The chain recombines TRBV27 with TRBJ2-3; 15 nucleotides agree with TRBD2. Germline values: CDR1 MNHEY, CDR2 SMNVEV (reference sequence). V lost 6 bases to trimming and J lost 0 bases; unmatched junction nucleotides: 16. The CDR3 totals 21 residues. CDR3 in DNA: TGTGCCAGCAGCCCACTAACGGGACTAGCGGGAGGTCGGGGTAGCACAGATACGCAGTATTTT. This codes for CASSPLTGLAGGRGSTDTQYF.

This clone was seen a single time. The rearrangement joins TRBV29-1 to TRBJ2-5; 14 bases line up with TRBD2. CDR1 is SQVTM, CDR2 ANQGSEA, per germline. J lost 5 bases, V lost 8 bases, and 7 bases had no gene match. This CDR3 is built from 14 residues. The CDR3 sequence: CSPGLAGGVETQYF. CDR3 nucleotide sequence: TGCAGCCCTGGACTAGCGGGAGGAGTCGAGACCCAGTACTTC.

The rearrangement uses TRBV14 and TRBJ1-1; D ambiguous. Germline V gene data show CDR1 as SGHDN and CDR2 as FVKESK. The CDR3 covers 14 residues. Between the trimmed V and J ends, which lost 4 bases and 0 bases, there was a span of 9 bases. The CDR3 reads CASSPEIMNTEAFF. The CDR3 nucleotides read TGTGCCAGCAGCCCCGAGATAATGAACACTGAAGCTTTCTTT. Combining the CDR3 with reference TRBV14 and TRBJ1-1 gives the whole variable domain EAGVTQFPSHSVIEKGQTVTLRCDPISGHDNLYWYRRVMGKEIKFLLHFVKESKQDESGMPNNRFLAERTGGTYSTLKVQPAELEDSGVYFCASSPEIMNTEAFFGQGTRLTVV.

This chain joins TRBV5-4 and TRBJ2-1; the D gene is possibly TRBD1 (7 bases). With 4 bases removed from V and 2 bases from J, the gap between germline ends came to 10 bases. Germline CDR1 is SGHNT and CDR2 is YYREEE (reference sequence). The CDR3 extends over 14 amino acids. The CDR3, as DNA: TGTGCCAGCAGCGCGGGGACAGCCTACAATGAGCAGTTCTTC. Residues: CASSAGTAYNEQFF.

The V gene is TRBV9, the J gene TRBJ2-2; D call uncertain. The CDR3 contains 15 residues. Germline assignment: CDR1 SGDLS and CDR2 YYNGEE. With 0 bases removed from V and 3 bases from J, the gap between germline ends came to 9 bases. This CDR3 is CASSVDARYTGELFF. In DNA, the CDR3 is TGTGCCAGCAGCGTAGACGCCCGATACACCGGGGAGCTGTTTTTT.

The chain links TRBV11-2 to TRBJ1-3; 10 bases fit TRBD1. This CDR3 contains 17 residues. Trimming took 4 bases from V and 3 from J; bases not matched to a gene: 9. Germline CDR1 and CDR2: SGHAT and FQNNGV. The DNA for the CDR3 is TGTGCCAGCAGCTCAGGGACCGGGACAGGGGTTGGAAACACCATATATTTT. It encodes CASSSGTGTGVGNTIYF.

The gene calls are TRBV9 and TRBJ2-2; no firm D call. The CDR3 loop spans 13 amino acids. The V and J ends lost 4 bases and 4 bases respectively, with 8 bases between them. CDR1 and CDR2 (germline): SGDLS, YYNGEE. This CDR3 is CASSPGGTGELFF. The CDR3 coding sequence is TGTGCCAGCAGCCCGGGCGGCACCGGGGAGCTGTTTTTT.

Here the CDR3 reads CASSRLAGNTGELFF. The CDR3 nucleotides are TGTGCCAGCAGTCGACTAGCGGGAAACACCGGGGAGCTGTTTTTT. The genes are TRBV6-5 and TRBJ2-2, with 11 nucleotides matching TRBD2. The CDR3 has 15 residues. Germline V gene data show CDR1 as MNHEY and CDR2 as SVGAGI. With V trimmed by 5 bases and J by 2 bases, 1 base remained unmatched.

This sequence joins TRBV7-3 and TRBJ2-1, with 8 bases fitting TRBD2. V lost 5 bases, J lost 5 bases, and 8 bases stayed unmatched. The V gene's germline CDR1 is SGHTA and CDR2 FQGTGA. This CDR3 has 15 residues. The CDR3 bases are TGTGCCAGCAGCCACCCGGGACTAGGGGACAATGAGCAGTTCTTC. Translation: CASSHPGLGDNEQFF. Filled out from reference TRBV7-3 and TRBJ2-1, the complete variable domain reads GAGVSQTPSNKVTEKGKYVELRCDPISGHTALYWYRQSLGQGPEFLIYFQGTGAADDSGLPNDRFFAVRPEGSVSTLKIQRTERGDSAVYLCASSHPGLGDNEQFFGPGTRLTVL.

V gene TRBV29-1 combines with J gene TRBJ1-3, with 7 positions matching TRBD1. Germline CDR1 SQVTM, CDR2 ANQGSEA. This CDR3 comprises 15 residues. Trimming at V came to 4 bases and at J to 0 bases, leaving 6 bases not matched to a gene. CDR3 loop: CSVAPGQSSGNTIYF. CDR3 bases: TGCAGCGTTGCTCCGGGACAGAGCTCTGGAAACACCATATATTTT. Complete variable domain (other parts from reference TRBV29-1 and TRBJ1-3): SAVISQKPSRDICQRGTSLTIQCQVDSQVTMMFWYRQQPGQSLTLIATANQGSEATYESGFVIDKFPISRPNLTFSTLTVSNMSPEDSSIYLCSVAPGQSSGNTIYFGEGSWLTVV.

The chain uses TRBV28 and TRBJ2-7; tentatively, D is TRBD1 (6 bases). V lost 7 bases, J lost 1 base, and 17 bases lay in between. The CDR3 has 15 residues. In germline, CDR1 is MDHEN, CDR2 SYDVKM. CDR3 bases: TGTGCCAGCACCGAACAGGGTCGATTTTCCTACGAGCAGTACTTC. Its translation: CASTEQGRFSYEQYF.

J is TRBJ2-1 and V is TRBV10-1; TRBD1 or TRBD2 may be the D gene (5 bases each). Germline V gene lookup returns CDR1 WNHNN and CDR2 SYGVQD (reference sequence). CDR3 size: 14 residues. V lost 5 bases and J lost 10, with 18 bases in between. The CDR3 coding sequence is TGCGCCAGCAGTCCGGGACCTAAAAGGTACGAGCAGTTCTTC. This translates into CASSPGPKRYEQFF.

The rearrangement uses TRBV6-6 and TRBJ2-1, with D possibly TRBD2 on 6 matching bases. The V gene lost 8 bases and the J gene lost 7 bases, with 15 bases spanning the gap. The length of the CDR3 is 13 residues. The germline CDR1 and CDR2 sequences are MNHNY and SVGAGI (reference sequence). For the CDR3, the DNA is TGTGCCAGCCGAATTCAAGCGGGTAATGAGCAGTTCTTC. Its protein is CASRIQAGNEQFF.

The rearrangement links TRBV18 to TRBJ1-5; D not resolved. Trimming cost V 1 base and J 6 bases, with 7 bases left between them. CDR3 length equals 13 residues. Germline assignment: CDR1 KGHSH and CDR2 LQKENI. The CDR3 protein is CASSPQGIQPQHF. For the CDR3, the DNA is TGTGCCAGCTCACCACAGGGAATTCAGCCCCAGCATTTT.

CDR3 amino acids: CASSWGADRDTEAFF. CDR3 DNA: TGTGCCAGCAGCTGGGGGGCGGACAGGGACACTGAAGCTTTCTTT. The chain couples TRBV5-4 to TRBJ1-1; TRBD1 matches at 8 bases. V dropped 3 bases and J dropped 3; count of bases not matched to a gene: 7. Germline CDR1 and CDR2: SGHNT and YYREEE (reference sequence). The CDR3 loop spans 15 amino acids.

This clone was found once. The chain recombines TRBV7-2 with TRBJ1-4; D unclear. With 1 base removed from V and 5 bases from J, the gap between germline ends came to 8 bases. There are 14 residues in the CDR3. The germline CDR1 and CDR2 sequences are SGHTA and FQGNSA. The CDR3 sequence is CASSLVLENEKLFF. In DNA form, the CDR3 reads TGTGCCAGCAGCTTAGTTTTGGAGAATGAAAAACTGTTTTTT.

Details on this clone: Other DNA sequences of this sample code for an identical CDR3. The chain uses TRBV29-1 and TRBJ2-7; the D is unclear. This CDR3 contains 11 residues. V was clipped by 4 bases and J by 4 bases, with 8 bases between them. Germline V gene lookup returns CDR1 SQVTM and CDR2 ANQGSEA. CDR3 in amino acids: CSVGGEYEQYF. CDR3 DNA sequence: TGCAGCGTTGGAGGCGAGTACGAGCAGTACTTC.

This chain connects TRBV27 to TRBJ2-7; 8 nucleotides align to TRBD1. This CDR3 region has 16 residues. V lost 4 bases and J lost 2; bases outside the gene matches: 10. Per the germline V gene, CDR1 is MNHEY and CDR2 is SMNVEV (reference sequence). The CDR3: CASSYARDRRAYEQYF. DNA of the CDR3: TGTGCCAGCAGTTACGCCCGGGACAGGAGGGCCTACGAGCAGTACTTC.

The gene calls are TRBV15 and TRBJ2-1, with a possible D match to TRBD2 (6 bases). Per germline, CDR1 LNHNV and CDR2 YYDKDF (reference sequence). The ends were cut back, 3 bases at V and 5 bases at J, with 17 bases in the middle. The CDR3 covers 16 residues. CDR3 region: CATSRQTSGLDNEQFF. The DNA of the CDR3 is TGTGCCACCAGCAGGCAAACCTCGGGACTCGACAATGAGCAGTTCTTC. The complete variable domain, with remaining parts taken from reference TRBV15 and TRBJ2-1, reads DAMVIQNPRYQVTQFGKPVTLSCSQTLNHNVMYWYQQKSSQAPKLLFHYYDKDFNNEADTPDNFQSRRPNTSFCFLDIRSPGLGDTAMYLCATSRQTSGLDNEQFFGPGTRLTVL.

This chain uses TRBV10-3 with TRBJ1-2; possibly TRBD1 for D (6 bases). The V end lost 4 bases, the J end lost 1 base, and 13 bases lay between the germline ends. The CDR3 consists of 15 residues. The V gene's germline CDR1 is ENHRY and CDR2 SYGVKD. CDR3 amino acids: CAISAQGGDNYGYTF. In nucleotides, the CDR3 is TGTGCCATCAGTGCACAGGGAGGGGATAACTATGGCTACACCTTC.

The rearrangement joins TRBV11-2 to TRBJ2-7, with 8 nucleotides matching TRBD1. The V gene end was trimmed by 1 base and the J gene end by 9 bases; junction bases not matched to a gene: 14. Germline lookup yields CDR1 SGHAT and CDR2 FQNNGV. The CDR3 length is 16 residues. CDR3 protein: CASSLVPSADRVGQYF. Here the CDR3 DNA reads TGTGCCAGCAGCTTAGTGCCGAGCGCGGACAGGGTCGGGCAGTACTTC.